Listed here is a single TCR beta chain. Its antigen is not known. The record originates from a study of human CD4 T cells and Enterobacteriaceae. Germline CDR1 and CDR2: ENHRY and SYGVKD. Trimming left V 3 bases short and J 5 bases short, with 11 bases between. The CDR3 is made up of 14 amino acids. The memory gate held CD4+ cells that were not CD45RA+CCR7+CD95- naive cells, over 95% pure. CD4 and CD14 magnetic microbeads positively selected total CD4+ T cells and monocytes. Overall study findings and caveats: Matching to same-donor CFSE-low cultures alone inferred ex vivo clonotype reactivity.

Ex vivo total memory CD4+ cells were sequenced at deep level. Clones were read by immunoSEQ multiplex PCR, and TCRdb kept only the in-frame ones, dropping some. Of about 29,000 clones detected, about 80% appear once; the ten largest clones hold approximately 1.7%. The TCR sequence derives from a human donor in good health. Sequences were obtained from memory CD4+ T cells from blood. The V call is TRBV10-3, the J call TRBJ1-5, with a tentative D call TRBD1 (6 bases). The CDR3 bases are TGTGCCATCAGTGAAGGGACACCCGATCAGCCCCAGCATTTT. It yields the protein CAISEGTPDQPQHF.